The present T cell receptor beta chain was sequenced within a study of blood T cell repertoires in COVID-19. Across the study: Italy, Spain and the United States were the sources of the convalescent and acute COVID-19 samples. PBMCs, B-cell-depleted T cells, or T cells were the source of the cDNA or gDNA that made up the material.

This CDR3 is 14 amino acids long. CDR1 and CDR2 (germline): SGHRS, YFSETQ. Trimming stripped 0 bases from V and 7 bases from J, with 12 bases between. In the authors' workflow: Estimation of nucleated cell counts was performed using reference gene primer amplification. Clones were read by immunoSEQ multiplex PCR, and TCRdb kept only the in-frame ones, dropping some. Clonal size and the V and J genes are those of that table, whereas D and trimming came from the DNA. The profile shows under 250,000 clones, roughly four fifths of them singletons. V and J are TRBV5-1 and TRBJ2-3; D might be TRBD2 (6 bases). The specimen sequenced was peripheral blood. The TCR originated in a man aged 25 to 40 who had recovered from COVID-19. DNA for the CDR3: TGCGCCAGCAGCTTGGGACGGGGGAGGTATACGCAGTATTTT. It yields the protein CASSLGRGRYTQYF.